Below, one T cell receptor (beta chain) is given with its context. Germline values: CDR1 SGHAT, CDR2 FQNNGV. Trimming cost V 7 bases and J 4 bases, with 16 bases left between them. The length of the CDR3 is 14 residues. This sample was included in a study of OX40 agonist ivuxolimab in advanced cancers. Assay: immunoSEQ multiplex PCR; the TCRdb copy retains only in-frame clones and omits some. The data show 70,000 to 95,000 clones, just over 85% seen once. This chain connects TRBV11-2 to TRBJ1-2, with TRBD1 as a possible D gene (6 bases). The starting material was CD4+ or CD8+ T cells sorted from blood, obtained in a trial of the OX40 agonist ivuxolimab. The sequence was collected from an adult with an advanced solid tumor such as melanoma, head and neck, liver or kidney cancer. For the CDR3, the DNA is TGTGCCAGCACCTTTGGACAGCTCAGCTATGGCTACACCTTC. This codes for CASTFGQLSYGYTF.